The entry below gives a single TCR beta chain sequence along with its context. What it binds is not known. Data came from immunoSEQ multiplex PCR; TCRdb stores just in-frame clones and leaves some out. Here the sample spans 630,000 or so clones, 95% to 98% being singletons. This record belongs to a study of shared clonotypes between healthy human individuals. Study details: Donor composition was two women and a few men, aged 18 to 49. General study results and limits: Several donors held around 5% of naive CD4 clonotypes in common.

Positively selected for CCR7, the CD45RO-negative cells used as naive CD8 cells excluded terminally differentiated effector memory CD45RA+ cells. The sequence came from a man aged 30 to 39 in good health. Sequences were obtained from naive CD8+ T cells sorted from blood.

This CDR3 is CASSLEVSGRASSSYNEQFF. In DNA, the CDR3 is TGTGCCAGCAGCTTAGAGGTTAGCGGGAGGGCCTCGAGCTCCTACAATGAGCAGTTCTTC. The gene calls are TRBV7-8 and TRBJ2-1; TRBD2 aligns across 11 bases. CDR1 is SGHVS and CDR2 is FQNEAQ in the germline V gene. V dropped 1 base and J dropped 0; count of bases not matched to a gene: 11. The CDR3 totals 20 residues.